The subject of this entry is one T cell receptor (beta chain). There is no known antigen for this receptor. Base qualities are missing; no much larger clone stands one base away. Trimming takes 6 bases from V and 2 bases from J, and the germline ends sit 10 bases apart. The CDR3, cysteine through phenylalanine, is 13 amino acids long. Only the CDR3 region is kept as DNA, spanning 39 bases read in frame from base 1. The germline V gene yields SGHRS for CDR1 and YFSETQ for CDR2. TCR beta repertoires were profiled from peripheral blood of roughly 13 young patients with multiple sclerosis to demonstrate the VDJtools post-analysis software. The multiple sclerosis patients were children and adolescents ranging in age from roughly 6 to 16 years. These data come from a study of post-analysis software for immune sequencing data (dated by TCRdb to between 2015 and 2016). Some background on the complete study: Relapsing-remitting, secondary progressive and progressive-relapsing multiple sclerosis were recorded as disease courses, and subtype annotation was lacking for some patients. The multiple sclerosis patient repertoires were compared with 11 previously published healthy control repertoires from donors aged roughly 6 to 27 years. A subset of samples was prepared in parallel using single-end sample barcoding, then pooled and co-amplified after Illumina adapter ligation. What the authors observed across the whole study: The multiple sclerosis patient group was slightly younger than the control group. Significantly lower normalized Chao1 diversity was found in multiple sclerosis patients than in controls, suggesting substantial peripheral T-cell clonal expansion. A handful of TRBV segments, including TRBV5-6, TRBV5-1 and TRBV20-1, were significantly more frequent in patients than controls. When samples were clustered directly using the F measure, samples prepared in the same batch co-clustered strongly, which prompted a batch-effect correction.

The receptor library was made with PCR. Instrument on record: Illumina HiSeq 2500. Unique molecular identifiers were incorporated into TCR beta cDNA libraries to reduce PCR and sequencing biases. Per 1 to 10 million input T cells, approximately 500,000 cDNA molecules were obtained, such that each molecule approximated one T cell. The patient libraries were prepared and sequenced with the same protocol used for the earlier healthy control dataset. Within a given batch, samples were prepared together, multiplexed and sequenced on the same HiSeq lane. In the paper's pipeline: MIGEC was used to process the raw barcoded reads, and molecular identifier groups with only a single read were discarded before consensus assembly and CDR3 extraction. VDJtools was used for post-analysis of the clonotype tables, and diversity was normalized by down-sampling every dataset to the size of the smallest sample. To correct batch-related cross-sample contamination, repertoire overlap clustering matched CDR3 amino acid sequences but not nucleotide sequences. The raw public data were reprocessed by TCRdb itself: fastp quality trimming at Q25, MiXCR clonotype calling, in-frame beta chains only. Each record represents a unique CDR3 protein, reported with the most common genes and DNA among its rows. The V and J calls come from TCRdb's annotation, not from the publication. The sample table contains about 810,000 distinct CDR3 sequences; only one count was recorded for about 57% of them. The top ten clonotypes cover approximately 4.5% of the sample.

This TCR was sampled from a girl between 5 and 17 years old with multiple sclerosis. The chain links TRBV5-1 with TRBJ2-3, with no reliable assignment of the D segment. Sequenced material: blood. In nucleotides, the sequence is TGCGCCAGCACCTTCTCGACCACAGATACGCAGTATTTT. It translates as CASTFSTTDTQYF.